Listed here are 3 T cell receptor beta chains from one sample, sequenced in a study of CD8 T cells in Susac syndrome. Reverse transcription used roughly 0.45 to 1 ug RNA and random hexamers. TCRdb re-called the immunoSEQ multiplex PCR reads through MiXCR, storing one row per CDR3 protein. The table lists about 150,000 distinct CDR3 sequences, approximately 94% of them singletons. The specimen was CD4+ T cells from PBMCs. Receptors were obtained from a human donor with Susac syndrome.

This sequence joins TRBV28 and TRBJ2-4; 11 bases line up with TRBD2. Germline V gives CDR1 MDHEN, CDR2 SYDVKM. This CDR3 region has 17 residues. Unmatched junction bases numbered 15, after V lost 3 bases and J lost 11 bases. DNA for the CDR3: TGTGCCAGCAGTTTCCCAACCGGGACTAGCGGTTATAGGCTTCAGTACTTC. Translation: CASSFPTGTSGYRLQYF.

CDR3 loop: CSAGPIEAFF. In DNA form, the CDR3 reads TGCAGTGCTGGGCCTATTGAAGCTTTCTTT. V and J are TRBV20-1 and TRBJ1-1, with D hard to call. This CDR3 has 10 amino acids. Per germline, CDR1 DFQATT and CDR2 SNEGSKA (reference sequence). V lost 5 bases, J lost 7 bases, and 8 bases lay in between.

The V gene is TRBV7-3, the J gene TRBJ2-1; D remains ambiguous. Germline CDR1 SGHTA, CDR2 FQGTGA. The V end was cut by 5 bases, the J end by 8 bases, with 19 bases between. This CDR3 is built from 15 residues. In DNA form, the CDR3 reads TGTGCCAGCAGCCCCCTAGGGCCTCGTTCCGATGAGCAGTTCTTC. Translating it yields CASSPLGPRSDEQFF. The full variable domain, with the rest looked up from reference TRBV7-3 and TRBJ2-1, is GAGVSQTPSNKVTEKGKYVELRCDPISGHTALYWYRQSLGQGPEFLIYFQGTGAADDSGLPNDRFFAVRPEGSVSTLKIQRTERGDSAVYLCASSPLGPRSDEQFFGPGTRLTVL.